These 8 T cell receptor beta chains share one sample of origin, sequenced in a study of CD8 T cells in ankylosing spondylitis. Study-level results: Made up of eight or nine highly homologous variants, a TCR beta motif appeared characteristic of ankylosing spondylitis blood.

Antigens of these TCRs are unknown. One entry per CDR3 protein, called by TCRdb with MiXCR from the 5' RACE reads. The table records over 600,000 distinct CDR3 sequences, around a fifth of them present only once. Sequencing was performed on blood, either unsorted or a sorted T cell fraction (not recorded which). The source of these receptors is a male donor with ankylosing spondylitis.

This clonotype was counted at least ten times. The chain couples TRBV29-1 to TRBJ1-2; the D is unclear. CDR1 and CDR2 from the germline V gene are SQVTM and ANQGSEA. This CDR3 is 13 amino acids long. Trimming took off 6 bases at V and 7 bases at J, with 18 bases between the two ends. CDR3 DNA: TGCAGCGTGGGGTTTGGGCAGCCAAGTGGCTACACCTTC. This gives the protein CSVGFGQPSGYTF. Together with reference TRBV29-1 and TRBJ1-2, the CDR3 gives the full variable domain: SAVISQKPSRDICQRGTSLTIQCQVDSQVTMMFWYRQQPGQSLTLIATANQGSEATYESGFVIDKFPISRPNLTFSTLTVSNMSPEDSSIYLCSVGFGQPSGYTFGSGTRLTVV.

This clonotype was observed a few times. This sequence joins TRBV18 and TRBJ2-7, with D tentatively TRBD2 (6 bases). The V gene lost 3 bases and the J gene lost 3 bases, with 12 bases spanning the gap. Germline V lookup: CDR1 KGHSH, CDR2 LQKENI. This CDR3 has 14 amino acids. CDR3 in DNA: TGTGCCAGCTCACCGAACACGGGAGACTACGAGCAGTACTTC. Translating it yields CASSPNTGDYEQYF.

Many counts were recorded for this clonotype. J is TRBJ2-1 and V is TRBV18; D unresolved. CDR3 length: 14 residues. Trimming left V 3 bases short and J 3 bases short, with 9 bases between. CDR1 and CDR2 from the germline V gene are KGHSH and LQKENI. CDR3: CASSPSSSYNEQFF. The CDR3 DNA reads TGTGCCAGCTCACCCAGTTCAAGCTACAATGAGCAGTTCTTC.

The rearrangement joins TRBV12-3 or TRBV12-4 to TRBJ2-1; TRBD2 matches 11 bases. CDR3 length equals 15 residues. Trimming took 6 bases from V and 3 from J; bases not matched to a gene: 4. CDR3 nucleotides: TGTGCCAGCAGACTCACTAGCGGGGGCTACAATGAGCAGTTCTTC. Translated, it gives CASRLTSGGYNEQFF.

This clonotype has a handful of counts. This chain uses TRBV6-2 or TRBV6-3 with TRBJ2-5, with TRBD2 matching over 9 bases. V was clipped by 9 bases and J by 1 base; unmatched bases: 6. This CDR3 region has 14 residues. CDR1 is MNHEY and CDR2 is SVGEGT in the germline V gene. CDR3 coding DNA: TGTGCCAGTGTGAGAGCGGGGGGCCAAGAGACCCAGTACTTC. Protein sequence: CASVRAGGQETQYF.

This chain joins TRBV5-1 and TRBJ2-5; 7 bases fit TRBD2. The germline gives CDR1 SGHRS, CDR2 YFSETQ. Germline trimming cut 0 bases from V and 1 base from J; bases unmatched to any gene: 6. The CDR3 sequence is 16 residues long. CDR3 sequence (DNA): TGCGCCAGCAGCTTGGCCCCTAGCGGAGGCCAAGAGACCCAGTACTTC. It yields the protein CASSLAPSGGQETQYF.

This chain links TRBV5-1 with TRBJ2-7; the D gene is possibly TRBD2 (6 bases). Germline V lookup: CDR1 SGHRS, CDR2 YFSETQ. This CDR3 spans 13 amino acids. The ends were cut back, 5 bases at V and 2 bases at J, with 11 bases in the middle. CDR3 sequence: CASREGSAYEQYF. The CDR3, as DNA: TGCGCCAGCAGGGAGGGGTCCGCCTACGAGCAGTACTTC.

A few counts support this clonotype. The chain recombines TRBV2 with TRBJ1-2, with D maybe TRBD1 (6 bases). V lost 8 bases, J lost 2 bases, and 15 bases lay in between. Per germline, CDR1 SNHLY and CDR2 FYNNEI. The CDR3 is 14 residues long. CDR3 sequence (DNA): TGTGCCAGCTCCCGGGAAAGGGGGAACTATGGCTACACCTTC. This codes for CASSRERGNYGYTF.